The clone carrying this TCR beta chain was counted ten times or more. RNA transcripts provided the source from which TCR beta CDR3 regions were amplified. First-round RT-PCR targeting the TCR CDR3 was performed with the HTBI primer set. TCRdb used MiXCR to reprocess the multiplex PCR reads, holding one entry per CDR3 protein. The sample has around 240,000 distinct CDR3 sequences, 16% seen once. Uncontrolled infection, other autoimmune disease, pregnancy or lactation disqualified patients from enrolment. Based on clinical symptoms, serum thyroxine and TRAb, thyroid ultrasound and orbital computed tomography, diagnoses were reached. The data stem from a study of T cells in Graves' hyperthyroidism and ophthalmopathy. CDR1 and CDR2 from the germline V gene are SGHTA and FQGNSA. The V end was cut by 3 bases, the J end by 3 bases, with 15 bases between. The CDR3 totals 15 residues.

Sequenced: blood. The chain joins TRBV7-2 to TRBJ2-7; TRBD1 might be the D (6 bases). This receptor was taken from a woman between 18 and 29 years old with Graves' ophthalmopathy. The CDR3: CASSFDRISSYEQYF. CDR3 in DNA: TGTGCCAGCAGCTTCGACAGGATTAGTAGCTACGAGCAGTACTTC.